Below, 12 T cell receptor beta chains from the same sample are listed, as sequenced in a study of cytomegalovirus exposure and HLA in healthy donors listed by TCRdb under 2017. To prepare the library, the immunoSEQ multiplex PCR assay was applied. For the multiplex PCR, a mixture combining 60 forward primers for TCR Vbeta segments and 13 reverse primers for TCR Jbeta segments was used. TCRdb re-hosts the immuneACCESS table, in-frame sequences only. Its copies lack some clones; in the studies checked, an unresolved V gene accounts for under half of them, and the cause for the rest is not known. A total of 200,000 to 250,000 clones appear in this sample, around 73% of them only once. Approximately 3.8% of the sample rests with the top ten. The sample taken for sequencing was PBMCs. The receptors come from a male donor in good health and CMV-seronegative.

The chain joins TRBV6-6 to TRBJ2-3; the match to TRBD2 covers 10 bases. Germline CDR1 MNHNY, CDR2 SVGAGI (reference sequence). Unmatched junction bases numbered 5, after V lost 5 bases and J lost 0 bases. The CDR3 sequence is 16 residues long. CDR3 sequence (DNA): TGTGCCAGCAGTCAAGGGACTAGCGCCAGCACAGATACGCAGTATTTT. It specifies CASSQGTSASTDTQYF.

This clone has only one observation. The chain couples TRBV29-1 to TRBJ2-7; 8 bases align to TRBD1. V was pared by 7 bases and J by 5 bases, with 10 bases of the junction left unmatched. CDR1 and CDR2 from the germline V gene are SQVTM and ANQGSEA. The CDR3 is made up of 13 amino acids. The CDR3 loop is CSGKGQGLDEQYF. The CDR3 coding sequence is TGCAGCGGAAAAGGACAGGGTCTCGACGAGCAGTACTTC.

The CDR3 reads CASSEYSRAGEQYF. For the CDR3, the DNA is TGTGCCAGCAGTGAATATTCCAGGGCCGGCGAGCAGTACTTC. J is TRBJ2-7 and V is TRBV25-1; D perhaps matches TRBD1 (5 bases). Germline V gene lookup returns CDR1 MGHDK and CDR2 SYGVNS. Trimming shortened V by 0 bases and J by 6 bases, and 12 bases separated the two germline ends. This CDR3 spans 14 amino acids.

The table lists this clone with a count of one. This sequence joins TRBV7-6 and TRBJ2-1, with 8 bases identical to TRBD2. The CDR3 contains 14 residues. Germline V gene sequence: CDR1 SGHVS, CDR2 FNYEAQ. Trimming at V came to 3 bases and at J to 5 bases, leaving 3 bases not matched to a gene. Written as DNA, the CDR3 is TGTGCCAGCAGCTTCGCAGCGGGGGACAATGAGCAGTTCTTC. The encoded protein is CASSFAAGDNEQFF. Full variable domain (outside the CDR3, taken from reference TRBV7-6 and TRBJ2-1): GAGVSQSPRYKVTKRGQDVALRCDPISGHVSLYWYRQALGQGPEFLTYFNYEAQQDKSGLPNDRFSAERPEGSISTLTIQRTEQRDSAMYRCASSFAAGDNEQFFGPGTRLTVL.

Concerning this clone: The same CDR3 also results from other DNA sequences found in this sample. The chain employs TRBV23-1 and TRBJ1-5; no reliable D call. TRBV23-1 is an ORF for which the function is uncertain. CDR3 size: 12 residues. V dropped 4 bases and J dropped 7 bases, with 8 bases sitting between them. In DNA, the CDR3 is TGCGCCAGCAGTCTCGGAGTCCAGCCCCAGCATTTT. Residues: CASSLGVQPQHF.

The J gene is TRBJ2-3, the V gene TRBV28; TRBD2 might be the D (6 bases). The CDR3 runs to 15 residues. V lost 3 bases and J lost 4, with 14 bases in between. The germline V gene encodes CDR1 MDHEN and CDR2 SYDVKM. Here the CDR3 DNA reads TGTGCCAGCAGTTTTAGGGCGGGGTTCCCAGATACGCAGTATTTT. Amino acid sequence: CASSFRAGFPDTQYF. The full variable domain, with the rest looked up from reference TRBV28 and TRBJ2-3, is DVKVTQSSRYLVKRTGEKVFLECVQDMDHENMFWYRQDPGLGLRLIYFSYDVKMKEKGDIPEGYSVSREKKERFSLILESASTNQTSMYLCASSFRAGFPDTQYFGPGTRLTVL.

The gene calls are TRBV5-4 and TRBJ1-3; D perhaps matches TRBD1 (6 bases). The CDR3 is made up of 18 amino acids. V shed 0 bases and J shed 0 bases, with 16 bases lying between them. CDR1 SGHNT and CDR2 YYREEE come from the germline V gene (reference sequence). In nucleotides, the CDR3 is TGTGCCAGCAGCTTGGATCCAGGGGCTTTCAACTCTGGAAACACCATATATTTT. Its protein is CASSLDPGAFNSGNTIYF.

The gene calls are TRBV29-1 and TRBJ2-3; 10 bases are shared with TRBD1. The CDR3 is 15 amino acids. CDR1 and CDR2 (germline): SQVTM, ANQGSEA. Trimming removed 7 bases from V and 3 bases from J; junction bases left unmatched: 10. CDR3 in amino acids: CSAYKTGGRTDTQYF. The CDR3 region has the DNA TGCAGCGCATATAAGACAGGGGGCCGGACAGATACGCAGTATTTT.

V gene TRBV7-2 combines with J gene TRBJ2-5, with TRBD2 as a possible D gene (6 bases). This CDR3 spans 14 amino acids. V was clipped by 1 base and J by 5 bases, with 11 bases between them. Germline V gene lookup returns CDR1 SGHTA and CDR2 FQGNSA. The CDR3 sequence is CASSLDRGRETQYF. CDR3 nucleotides: TGTGCCAGCAGCTTAGACCGGGGGAGGGAGACCCAGTACTTC.

The chain links TRBV21-1 to TRBJ2-7; no check of the table's D call, TRBD2, against the DNA was made. TRBV21-1 counts as a pseudogene. The CDR3 sequence is 12 residues long. The CDR3: CASSKAPGEQYF. For the CDR3, the DNA is TGTGCCAGCAGCAAAGCGCCGGGAGAGCAGTACTTC.

The chain combines TRBV9 with TRBJ2-2; 13 positions match TRBD2. Trimming at V came to 0 bases and at J to 5 bases, leaving 7 bases not matched to a gene. The CDR3 is 18 residues long. The germline V gene has CDR1 SGDLS and CDR2 YYNGEE. The CDR3 bases are TGTGCCAGCAGCGTAGCTACTAGCGGGAGGGATTGGACCGGGGAGCTGTTTTTT. Translation gives CASSVATSGRDWTGELFF.

The V call is TRBV6-1, the J call TRBJ2-7; 10 bases are shared with TRBD2. Germline CDR1 reads MNHNS; CDR2 reads SASEGT. This CDR3 has 15 residues. With 2 bases clipped from V and 2 bases from J, the junction kept 3 bases outside the gene matches. The DNA of the CDR3 is TGTGCCAGCAGTGAACTAGCGGGAGCCCCCTACGAGCAGTACTTC. Translating it yields CASSELAGAPYEQYF.